This section outlines one T cell receptor beta chain sequence together with its context. The sample comes from a study of OX40 agonist ivuxolimab in advanced cancers. The CDR3 consists of 15 residues. V was clipped by 2 bases and J by 3 bases, with 11 bases between them. Germline CDR1 and CDR2: SGHRS and YFSETQ. Profiling relied on immunoSEQ multiplex PCR, and the TCRdb table lists in-frame clones only, not all of them. This sample has some 50,000 clones; roughly 93% occur once, and the top ten carry around 19%. The sequencing here drew on CD4+ or CD8+ T cells sorted from blood, taken in a trial of the OX40 agonist ivuxolimab. The chain is built from TRBV5-1 and TRBJ2-2; unclear D gene. The TCR comes from an adult with an advanced solid tumor such as melanoma, head and neck, liver or kidney cancer. The CDR3 bases are TGCGCCAGCAGCTTTGGCCCTCGTTACACCGGGGAGCTGTTTTTT. It yields the protein CASSFGPRYTGELFF. Based on the CDR3 plus reference TRBV5-1 and TRBJ2-2, the full variable domain is KAGVTQTPRYLIKTRGQQVTLSCSPISGHRSVSWYQQTPGQGLQFLFEYFSETQRNKGNFPGRFSGRQFSNSRSEMNVSTLELGDSALYLCASSFGPRYTGELFFGEGSRLTVL.